This T cell receptor (beta chain) was sequenced in a study of T cells in Graves' hyperthyroidism and ophthalmopathy. Germline V gene data show CDR1 as DFQATT and CDR2 as SNEGSKA (reference sequence). Trimming shortened V by 0 bases and J by 6 bases, and 15 bases separated the two germline ends. This CDR3 is built from 14 residues. From RNA transcripts, TCR beta CDR3 regions were amplified. A first-round RT-PCR of the TCR CDR3 used the HTBI primer set. TCRdb independently ran MiXCR on the multiplex PCR reads; one entry per CDR3 protein. The table lists around 350,000 distinct CDR3 sequences, 13% to 15% of them singletons. Many counts were recorded for this clonotype.

This receptor was obtained from a woman aged 55 to 70 with Graves' ophthalmopathy. Source material: blood. V gene TRBV20-1 combines with J gene TRBJ2-7; D is tentatively TRBD1 or TRBD2 (6 bases each). Written as DNA, the CDR3 is TGCAGTGCTAGAGAGGGGGGCCCGGGTCTCGAGCAGTACTTC. As protein: CSAREGGPGLEQYF.